This T cell receptor (beta chain) was captured in a study of T cell changes during pregnancy in multiple sclerosis (dated by TCRdb to between 2019 and 2020). About the study as a whole: The study examined how the T cell repertoire changed over the course of pregnancy in women with multiple sclerosis.

The receptor library was made with the immunoSEQ multiplex PCR assay. TCRdb carries this immuneACCESS record with in-frame sequences only. Its versions omit some clonotypes, under half of them owing to an unresolved V gene in the studies checked, with the rest unexplained. Here the sample has approximately 46,000 clones; nearly 90% occur a single time. 1.2% of the sample lies in the top ten. This clone appeared a single time. No cognate antigen has been identified for it. Qualities for individual bases were not recorded, and no much larger clone is one base off. CDR1 and CDR2, per the germline V gene (reference sequence), are MNHEY and SMNVEV. Including cysteine and phenylalanine, the CDR3 has 13 amino acids. Of the read, only the CDR3 DNA is kept; its 39 bases are in frame from base 1. V drops 7 bases and J drops 6 bases, leaving 16 bases in between.

This sequence was found in a female donor with multiple sclerosis, enrolled in a pregnancy study. The sequence joins TRBV27 to TRBJ2-7, with a tentative D gene TRBD1 over 5 matching bases. Material: CD4+ T cells from peripheral blood mononuclear cells, obtained after pregnancy. At the DNA level, the sequence is TGTGCCAGCACTCCAACTACTACAGGCGAGCAGTACTTC. Translation gives CASTPTTTGEQYF.